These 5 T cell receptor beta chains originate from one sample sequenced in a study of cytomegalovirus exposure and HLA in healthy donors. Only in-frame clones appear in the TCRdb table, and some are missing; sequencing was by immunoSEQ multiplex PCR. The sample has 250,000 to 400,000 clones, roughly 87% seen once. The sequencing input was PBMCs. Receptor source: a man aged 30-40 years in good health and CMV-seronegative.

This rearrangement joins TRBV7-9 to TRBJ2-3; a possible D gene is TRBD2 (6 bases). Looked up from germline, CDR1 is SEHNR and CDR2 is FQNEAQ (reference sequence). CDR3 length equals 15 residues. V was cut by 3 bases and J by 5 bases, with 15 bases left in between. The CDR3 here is CASSLGDSGKDTQYF. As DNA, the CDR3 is TGTGCCAGCAGCTTGGGGGATAGCGGAAAAGATACGCAGTATTTT.

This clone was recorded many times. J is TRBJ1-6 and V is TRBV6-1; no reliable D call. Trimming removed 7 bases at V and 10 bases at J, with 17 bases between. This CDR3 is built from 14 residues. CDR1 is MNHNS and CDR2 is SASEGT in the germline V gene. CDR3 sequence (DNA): TGTGCCAGCATGGGGAGAAGTCTTTTCTCACCCCTCCACTTT. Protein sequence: CASMGRSLFSPLHF.

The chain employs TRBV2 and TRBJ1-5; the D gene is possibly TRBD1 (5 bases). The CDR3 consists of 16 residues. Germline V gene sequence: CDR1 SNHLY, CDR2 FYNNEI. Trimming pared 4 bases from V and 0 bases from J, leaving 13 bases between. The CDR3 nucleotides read TGTGCCAGCAGTGCCGACAGCCTATATAGCAATCAGCCCCAGCATTTT. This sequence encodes CASSADSLYSNQPQHF.

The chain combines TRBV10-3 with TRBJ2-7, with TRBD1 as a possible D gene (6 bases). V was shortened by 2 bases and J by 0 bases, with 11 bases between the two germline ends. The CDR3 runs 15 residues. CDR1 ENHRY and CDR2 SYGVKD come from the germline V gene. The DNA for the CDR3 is TGTGCCATCAGTGAGATAGTACAGGGCTCCTACGAGCAGTACTTC. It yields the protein CAISEIVQGSYEQYF.

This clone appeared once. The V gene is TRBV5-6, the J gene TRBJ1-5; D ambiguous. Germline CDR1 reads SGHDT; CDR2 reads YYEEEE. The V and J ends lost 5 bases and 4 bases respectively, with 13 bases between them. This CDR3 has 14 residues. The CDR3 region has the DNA TGTGCCAGCAGGCACGGCAGGCCTAATCAGCCCCAGCATTTT. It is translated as CASRHGRPNQPQHF.